This entry is about one T cell receptor (beta chain). Antigen unknown. This sample stems from a study of a mutant IDH1 vaccine in newly diagnosed glioma. Study-level information: Treated patients, averaging around 40 years, were about 60% male and about 40% female.

The trim removed 7 bases at V and 2 bases at J, leaving 9 bases unmatched. CDR1 SGDLS and CDR2 YYNGEE come from the germline V gene. The CDR3 runs to 14 residues. TCRdb's table, derived via immunoSEQ multiplex PCR, lists solely in-frame clones and lacks some. In the table there are 70,000 to 100,000 clones, around nine tenths of which are singletons. Indicated time point: week 5, during vaccination. Each dose of the vaccine consisted of 300 ug of mutant IDH1 20-mer peptide, with topical imiquimod. New WHO grade 3 or 4 astrocytomas that were IDH1-mutant and ATRX-lost had been found in donors. Sequencing used PBMCs, obtained from a glioma patient whose treatment included an IDH1 peptide vaccine. The clonotype was recovered from a woman in her forties or fifties with glioma. The chain uses TRBV9 and TRBJ2-7; 7 bases agree with TRBD1. The CDR3 reads CASSSPGTAYEQYF. The DNA for the CDR3 is TGTGCCAGCTCGTCTCCAGGGACAGCCTACGAGCAGTACTTC.